This TCR beta chain was recorded in a study of T cell repertoires in cytomegalovirus infection. Background on the study: The authors used CMV epitopes that were HLA-C-restricted (recently identified) and HLA-B-restricted (well studied). Shared public TCR beta signatures pointed to both CMV infection and a matching HLA type.

Germline CDR1 and CDR2: LNHNV and YYDKDF (reference sequence). J was trimmed by 4 bases and V by 2 bases; bases with no gene match: 3. The CDR3 is made up of 14 amino acids. Study results and limitations: Summed frequency of public TCR beta families distinguished CMV carriers with the relevant HLA. Ex vivo, HLA-C-restricted CMV-specific TCR beta clonotypes prevailed over the rest of the response.

TCRdb re-called the reads through MiXCR, storing one row per CDR3 protein. This table holds about 340,000 distinct CDR3 sequences, 25% to 35% found once. With regard to this clonotype: Its antigen is not identified.

This specimen was cultured PBMCs, taken from culture after CMV antigen stimulation. The V and J genes are TRBV15 and TRBJ1-2, with 8 bases aligning to TRBD1. This receptor was obtained from a human donor in good health (CMV status not recorded). Some clones in this sample may be carry-over from other donors' samples. The CDR3 nucleotides read TGTGCCACCAGCAGAACCGGGACAGGCTATGGCTACACCTTC. Amino acid sequence: CATSRTGTGYGYTF.